The 9 T cell receptor beta chains below were found in one sample sequenced in a study of blood T cells in healthy people across ages. Through a sample-barcoded 5' primer and a J-beta primer mix, a second PCR was run for roughly 6 to 12 cycles. TCRdb reanalysed the 5' RACE reads using MiXCR and keeps one entry per CDR3 protein. The table lists hundreds of thousands of distinct CDR3 sequences, approximately 30% of them singletons. Input material: blood. The receptors here all came from a woman of 80 years or more in good health.

This clonotype has at least ten counts. The rearrangement uses TRBV6-6 and TRBJ1-2, with 7 bases matching TRBD1. Germline CDR1 and CDR2: MNHNY and SVGAGI (reference sequence). CDR3 size: 15 residues. With V trimmed by 2 bases and J by 4 bases, 7 bases remained unmatched. The chain's CDR3 is CASSYPRQGSYGYTF. CDR3 sequence (DNA): TGTGCCAGCAGTTACCCCAGACAGGGATCCTATGGCTACACCTTC.

The chain uses TRBV7-2 and TRBJ2-3; no reliable D call. CDR1 and CDR2 (germline): SGHTA, FQGNSA. This CDR3 spans 15 amino acids. V was trimmed by 2 bases and J by 0 bases, leaving 9 bases between them. The CDR3 spells CASSLRRTSTDTQYF. CDR3 in DNA: TGTGCCAGCAGCTTACGCAGAACTAGCACAGATACGCAGTATTTT.

This clonotype occurred many times. The chain recombines TRBV5-1 with TRBJ2-1, with a tentative D call TRBD2 (6 bases). V was cut by 2 bases and J by 8 bases, with 20 bases left in between. Germline CDR1 SGHRS, CDR2 YFSETQ. There are 16 residues in the CDR3. The CDR3 region has the DNA TGCGCCAGCAGCTTAGGCCGGGACTCCGTCAGCGATGAGCAGTTCTTC. Protein product: CASSLGRDSVSDEQFF.

This rearrangement joins TRBV2 to TRBJ2-1, with TRBD2 matching over 8 bases. There are 15 residues in the CDR3. The trim removed 4 bases at V and 6 bases at J, leaving 8 bases unmatched. Germline CDR1 and CDR2: SNHLY and FYNNEI. Written as DNA, the CDR3 is TGTGCCAGCAGTGCGTTTAGCGGGACCTGCAATGAGCAGTTCTTC. Translated, it gives CASSAFSGTCNEQFF.

This clonotype was observed at least ten times. The chain carries TRBV5-1 and TRBJ1-2, with 7 bases matching TRBD1. The CDR3 spans 15 residues. With 1 base clipped from V and 1 base from J, the junction kept 4 bases outside the gene matches. Germline loops: CDR1 SGHRS, CDR2 YFSETQ. The CDR3 region is CASSLTGVVNYGYTF. CDR3 DNA: TGCGCCAGCAGCTTGACAGGGGTGGTTAACTATGGCTACACCTTC.

Sample share makes this clonotype large. This rearrangement joins TRBV7-9 to TRBJ2-1, with TRBD2 identical over 9 bases. The V and J ends lost 5 bases and 5 bases, in that order; junction bases with no gene match: 7. Germline CDR1 is SEHNR and CDR2 is FQNEAQ (reference sequence). The CDR3 runs 15 residues. The CDR3 sequence is CASSPRLAENNEQFF. The CDR3 region has the DNA TGTGCCAGCAGCCCAAGACTAGCGGAAAACAATGAGCAGTTCTTC. Together with reference TRBV7-9 and TRBJ2-1, the CDR3 gives the full variable domain: DTGVSQNPRHKITKRGQNVTFRCDPISEHNRLYWYRQTLGQGPEFLTYFQNEAQLEKSRLLSDRFSAERPKGSFSTLEIQRTEQGDSAMYLCASSPRLAENNEQFFGPGTRLTVL.

The genes are TRBV20-1 and TRBJ2-3; 7 bases match TRBD2. Germline values: CDR1 DFQATT, CDR2 SNEGSKA (reference sequence). The J segment lost 3 bases and the V segment lost 1 base, leaving 4 bases of the junction unmatched. There are 14 residues in the CDR3. CDR3 region: CSARGLAVTDTQYF. Written as DNA, the CDR3 is TGCAGTGCTAGAGGCCTAGCGGTTACAGATACGCAGTATTTT.

This clonotype appeared many times. This chain links TRBV5-1 with TRBJ1-2; 8 bases map to TRBD1. The V segment lost 0 bases and the J segment 6 bases; nucleotides outside the gene matches: 4. CDR1 SGHRS and CDR2 YFSETQ come from the germline V gene. The CDR3 has 14 amino acids. As DNA, the CDR3 is TGCGCCAGCAGCTTGGCCCAGGGGGCAGATGGCTACACCTTC. Amino acids: CASSLAQGADGYTF. Based on the CDR3 plus reference TRBV5-1 and TRBJ1-2, the full variable domain is KAGVTQTPRYLIKTRGQQVTLSCSPISGHRSVSWYQQTPGQGLQFLFEYFSETQRNKGNFPGRFSGRQFSNSRSEMNVSTLELGDSALYLCASSLAQGADGYTFGSGTRLTVV.

This clonotype has at least ten counts. This chain joins TRBV4-2 and TRBJ2-1, with 7 bases identical to TRBD1. CDR1 LGHNA and CDR2 YNFKEQ come from the germline V gene. Unmatched junction bases numbered 10, after V lost 5 bases and J lost 0 bases. This CDR3 comprises 17 residues. CDR3 coding DNA: TGTGCCAGCAGCGGATATAGGGGGCGAAGCTCCTACAATGAGCAGTTCTTC. This encodes CASSGYRGRSSYNEQFF.